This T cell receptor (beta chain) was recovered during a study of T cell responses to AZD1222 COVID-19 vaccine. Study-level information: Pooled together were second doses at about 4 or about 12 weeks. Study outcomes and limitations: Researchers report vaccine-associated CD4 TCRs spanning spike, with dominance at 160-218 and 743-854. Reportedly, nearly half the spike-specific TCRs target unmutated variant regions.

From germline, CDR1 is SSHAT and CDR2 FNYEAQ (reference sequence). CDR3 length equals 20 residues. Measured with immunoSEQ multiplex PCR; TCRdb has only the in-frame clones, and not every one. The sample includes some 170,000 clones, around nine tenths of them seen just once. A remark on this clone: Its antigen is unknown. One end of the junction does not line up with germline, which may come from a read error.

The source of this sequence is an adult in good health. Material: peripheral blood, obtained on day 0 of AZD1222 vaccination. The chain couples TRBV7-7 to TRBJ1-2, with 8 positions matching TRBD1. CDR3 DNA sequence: TGTGCTAGCAGCTTAGGGTTAGACGACGGACAGGGCGCCATAGGGTATGGCTACACCTTC. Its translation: CASSLGLDDGQGAIGYGYTF.